In this sample, the clone carrying this TCR beta chain turned up once. The data belong to a study of blood T cell repertoires in COVID-19. Across the study: There were acute and convalescent COVID-19 samples, and they came from the United States, Italy and Spain.

This CDR3 region has 15 residues. V shed 2 bases and J shed 7 bases, with 12 bases lying between them. The V gene's germline CDR1 is SNHLY and CDR2 FYNNEI. The table came from immunoSEQ multiplex PCR; TCRdb's copy has only in-frame clones and leaves some out. In the table there are 200,000 or so clones, around 85% of which are singletons. Seattle's enrolled individuals joined amid active infection and were then monitored longitudinally. The sequence came from a person aged 70 to 80 with COVID-19, enrolled during active disease. The chain joins TRBV2 to TRBJ1-6; D might be TRBD1 (5 bases). Sequencing was performed on peripheral blood. The CDR3 DNA reads TGTGCCAGCAGTGAACAGGGACTCATGAATTCACCCCTCCACTTT. Residues: CASSEQGLMNSPLHF.